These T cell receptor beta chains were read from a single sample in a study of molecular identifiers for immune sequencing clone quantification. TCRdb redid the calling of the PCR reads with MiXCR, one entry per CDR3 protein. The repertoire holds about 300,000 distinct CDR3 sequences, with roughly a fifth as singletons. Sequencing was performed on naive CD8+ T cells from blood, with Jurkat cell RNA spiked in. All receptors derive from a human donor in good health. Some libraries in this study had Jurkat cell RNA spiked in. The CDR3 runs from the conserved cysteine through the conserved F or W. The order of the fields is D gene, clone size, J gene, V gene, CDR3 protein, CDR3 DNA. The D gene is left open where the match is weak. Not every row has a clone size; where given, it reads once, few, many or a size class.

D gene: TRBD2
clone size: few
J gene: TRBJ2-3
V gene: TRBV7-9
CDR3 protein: CASSPSGRLTDTQYF
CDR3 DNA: TGTGCCAGCAGCCCTAGCGGGAGACTCACAGATACGCAGTATTTT

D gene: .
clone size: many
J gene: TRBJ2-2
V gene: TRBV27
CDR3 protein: CASSWAGQINTGELFF
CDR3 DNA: TGTGCCAGCAGCTGGGCGGGTCAGATTAACACCGGGGAGCTGTTTTTT

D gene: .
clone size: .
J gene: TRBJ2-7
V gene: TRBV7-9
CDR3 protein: CASSSGGVAHEQYF
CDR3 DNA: TGTGCCAGCAGCTCAGGAGGGGTAGCCCACGAGCAGTACTTC

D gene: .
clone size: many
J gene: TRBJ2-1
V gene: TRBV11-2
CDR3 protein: CASSLYTYNEQFF
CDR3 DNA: TGTGCCAGCAGCTTATACACCTACAATGAGCAGTTCTTC

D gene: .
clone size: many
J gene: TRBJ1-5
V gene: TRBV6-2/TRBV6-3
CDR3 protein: CASSRRASNQPQHF
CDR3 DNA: TGTGCCAGCAGCCGCCGGGCGAGCAATCAGCCCCAGCATTTT

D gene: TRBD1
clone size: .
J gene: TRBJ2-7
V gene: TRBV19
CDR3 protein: CASKGAGGSYEQYF
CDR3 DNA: TGTGCCAGTAAGGGGGCAGGGGGTTCCTACGAGCAGTACTTC

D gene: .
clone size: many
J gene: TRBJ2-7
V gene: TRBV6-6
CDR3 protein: CASTLDGLGEQYF
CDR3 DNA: TGTGCCAGCACTTTGGACGGGTTGGGGGAGCAGTACTTC

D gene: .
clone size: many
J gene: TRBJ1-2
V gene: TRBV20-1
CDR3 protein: CSARDTANYGYTF
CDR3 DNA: TGCAGTGCTAGAGATACAGCTAACTATGGCTACACCTTC

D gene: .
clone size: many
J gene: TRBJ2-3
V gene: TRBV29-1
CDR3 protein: CSVEYGREADTQYF
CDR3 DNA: TGCAGCGTTGAATATGGCAGGGAGGCAGATACGCAGTATTTT

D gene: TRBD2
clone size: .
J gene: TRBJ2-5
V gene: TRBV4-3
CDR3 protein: CASSQDRSSGGDGETQYF
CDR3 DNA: TGCGCCAGCAGCCAAGATAGGTCTAGCGGGGGGGATGGAGAGACCCAGTACTTC

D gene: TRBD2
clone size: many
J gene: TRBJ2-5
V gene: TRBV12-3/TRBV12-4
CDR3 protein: CASTKNGTSRKETQYF
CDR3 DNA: TGTGCCAGCACCAAAAACGGGACTAGCAGGAAAGAGACCCAGTACTTC

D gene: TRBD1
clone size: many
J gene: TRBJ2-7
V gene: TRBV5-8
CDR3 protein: CASSRKGALFYEQYF
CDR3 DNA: TGTGCCAGCAGTCGGAAGGGGGCGCTTTTTTACGAGCAGTACTTC

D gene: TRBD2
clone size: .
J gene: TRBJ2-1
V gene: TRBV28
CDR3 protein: CASRLSSGVYNEQFF
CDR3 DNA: TGTGCCAGCAGGTTATCTAGCGGGGTTTACAATGAGCAGTTCTTC

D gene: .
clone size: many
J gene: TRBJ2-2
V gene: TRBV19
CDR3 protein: CASSKRAGSIGELFF
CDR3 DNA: TGTGCCAGTAGTAAGCGAGCGGGCTCTATCGGGGAGCTGTTTTTT

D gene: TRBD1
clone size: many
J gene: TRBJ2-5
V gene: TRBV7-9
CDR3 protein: CASSITPGTAQETQYF
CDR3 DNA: TGTGCCAGCAGCATAACTCCCGGGACAGCTCAAGAGACCCAGTACTTC

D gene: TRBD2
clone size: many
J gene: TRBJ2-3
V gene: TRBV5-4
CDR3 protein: CASSPRVGTTTTDTQYF
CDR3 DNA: TGTGCCAGCAGCCCAAGGGTCGGGACTACCACCACAGATACGCAGTATTTT

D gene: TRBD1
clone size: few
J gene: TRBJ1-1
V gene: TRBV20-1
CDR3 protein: CSAADVLVWDRVSRTEAFF
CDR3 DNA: TGCAGTGCTGCCGACGTCTTAGTATGGGACAGGGTTAGTAGGACTGAAGCTTTCTTT

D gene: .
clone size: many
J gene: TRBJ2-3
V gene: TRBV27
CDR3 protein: CASGLLADTQYF
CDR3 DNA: TGTGCCAGCGGACTGCTCGCAGATACGCAGTATTTT

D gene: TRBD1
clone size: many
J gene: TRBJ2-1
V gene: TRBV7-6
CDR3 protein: CASSPVYGTAGTGGLEQFF
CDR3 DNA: TGTGCCAGCAGCCCAGTTTATGGGACAGCCGGGACAGGGGGCCTTGAGCAGTTCTTC

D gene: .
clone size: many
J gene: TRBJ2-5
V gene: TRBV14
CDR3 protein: CASSQGVHNQETQYF
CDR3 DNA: TGTGCCAGCAGCCAAGGCGTGCACAACCAAGAGACCCAGTACTTC

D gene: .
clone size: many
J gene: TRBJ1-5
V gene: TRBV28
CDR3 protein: CASSFRGEIGQPQHF
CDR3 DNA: TGTGCCAGCAGTTTTAGGGGGGAAATCGGTCAGCCCCAGCATTTT

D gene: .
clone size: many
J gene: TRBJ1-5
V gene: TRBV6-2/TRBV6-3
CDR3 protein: CASSSSFRGNQPQHF
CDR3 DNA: TGTGCCAGCAGTTCCTCGTTCCGCGGCAATCAGCCCCAGCATTTT

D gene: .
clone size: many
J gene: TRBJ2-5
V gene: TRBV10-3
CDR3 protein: CAISENIETQYF
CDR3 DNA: TGTGCCATCAGTGAGAACATAGAGACCCAGTACTTC

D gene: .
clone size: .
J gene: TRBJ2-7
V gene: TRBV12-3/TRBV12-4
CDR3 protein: CASRKGHSSYEQYF
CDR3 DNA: TGTGCCAGCAGGAAGGGACACTCCTCCTACGAGCAGTACTTC

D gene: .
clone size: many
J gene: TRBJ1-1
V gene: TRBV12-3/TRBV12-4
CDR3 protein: CASRYTGSTEAFF
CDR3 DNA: TGTGCCAGCAGGTATACAGGGAGCACTGAAGCTTTCTTT

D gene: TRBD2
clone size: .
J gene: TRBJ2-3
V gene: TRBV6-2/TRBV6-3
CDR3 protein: CASSYELAGGYADTQYF
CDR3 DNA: TGTGCCAGCAGTTACGAACTAGCGGGCGGATATGCAGATACGCAGTATTTT